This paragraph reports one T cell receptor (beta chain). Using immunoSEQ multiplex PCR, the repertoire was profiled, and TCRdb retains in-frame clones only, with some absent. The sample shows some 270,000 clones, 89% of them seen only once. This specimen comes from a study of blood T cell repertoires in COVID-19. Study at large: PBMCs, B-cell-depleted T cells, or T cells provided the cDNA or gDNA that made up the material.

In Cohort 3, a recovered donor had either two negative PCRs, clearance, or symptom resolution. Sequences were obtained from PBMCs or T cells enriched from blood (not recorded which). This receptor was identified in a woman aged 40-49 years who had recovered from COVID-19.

The CDR3, as DNA: TGTGCCAGCAGCGCTATGCGGGGGGGGGACTATGGCTACACCTTC. This sequence encodes CASSAMRGGDYGYTF. The rearrangement joins TRBV27 to TRBJ1-2; perhaps TRBD1 as D (5 bases). Trimming shortened V by 6 bases and J by 3 bases, and 17 bases separated the two germline ends. CDR3 length: 15 amino acids. CDR1 and CDR2 (germline): MNHEY, SMNVEV (reference sequence).